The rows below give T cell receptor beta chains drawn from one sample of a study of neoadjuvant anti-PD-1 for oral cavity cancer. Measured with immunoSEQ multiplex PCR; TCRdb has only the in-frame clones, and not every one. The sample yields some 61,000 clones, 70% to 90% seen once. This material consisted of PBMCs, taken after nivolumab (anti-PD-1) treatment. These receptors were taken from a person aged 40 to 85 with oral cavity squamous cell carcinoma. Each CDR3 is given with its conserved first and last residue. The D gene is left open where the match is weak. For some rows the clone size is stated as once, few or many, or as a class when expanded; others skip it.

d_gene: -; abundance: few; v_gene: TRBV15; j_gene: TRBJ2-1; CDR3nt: TGTGCCACCAGCAGAAGGCAGGAGGGAAATGAGCAGTTCTTC; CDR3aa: CATSRRQEGNEQFF
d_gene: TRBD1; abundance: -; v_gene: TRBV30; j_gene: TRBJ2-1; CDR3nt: TGTGCCTGGAGACCCGCCCAGGGGGTGATATACAATGAGCAGTTCTTC; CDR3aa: CAWRPAQGVIYNEQFF
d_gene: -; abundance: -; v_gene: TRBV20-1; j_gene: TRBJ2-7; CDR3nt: TGCAGTGCTAAGGCGGAGGCCGAGCAGTACTTC; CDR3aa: CSAKAEAEQYF
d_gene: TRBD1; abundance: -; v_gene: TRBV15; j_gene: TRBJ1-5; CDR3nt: TGTGCCACCAGTCCGGGACAGGGGGCATATCAGCCCCAGCATTTT; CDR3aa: CATSPGQGAYQPQHF
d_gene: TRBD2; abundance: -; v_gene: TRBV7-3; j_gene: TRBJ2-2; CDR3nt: TGTGCCAGCAGCTTAATAGGCGGGAGGGCGAACACCGGGGAGCTGTTTTTT; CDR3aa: CASSLIGGRANTGELFF
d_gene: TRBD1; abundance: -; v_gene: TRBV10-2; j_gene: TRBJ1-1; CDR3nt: TGCGCCAGCAGTGAGAACAGGGGAAGTAACGAAGCTTTCTTT; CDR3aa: CASSENRGSNEAFF
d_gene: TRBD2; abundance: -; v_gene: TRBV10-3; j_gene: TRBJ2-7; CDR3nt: TGTGCCATCAGAGGGACTAGCGCCTACGAGCAGTACTTC; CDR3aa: CAIRGTSAYEQYF
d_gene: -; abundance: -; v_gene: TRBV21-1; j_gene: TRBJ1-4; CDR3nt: TGTGCCAGCAGCCTCAGGACAGCCCACACTTCCAATGTACGGGAAACTAATGAAAAACTGTTTTTT; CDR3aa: CASSLRTAHTSNVRETNEKLFF
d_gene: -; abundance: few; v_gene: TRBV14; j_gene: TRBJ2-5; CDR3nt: TGTGCCAGCAGCGAAGGGCGGCAAGAGACCCAGTACTTC; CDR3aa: CASSEGRQETQYF
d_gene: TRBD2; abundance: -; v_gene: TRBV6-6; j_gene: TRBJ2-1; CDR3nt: TGTGCCAGCAGTTACGGCGGGAGGGCCGATGAGCAGTTCTTC; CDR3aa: CASSYGGRADEQFF
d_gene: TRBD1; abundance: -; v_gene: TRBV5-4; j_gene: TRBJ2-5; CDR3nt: TGTGCCAGCAGCCGGGGGACAGGGTCTCAAGAGACCCAGTACTTC; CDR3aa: CASSRGTGSQETQYF
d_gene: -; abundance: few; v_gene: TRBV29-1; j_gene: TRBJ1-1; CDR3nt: TGCAGCGTTAGACCCACGCTGAACACTGAAGCTTTCTTT; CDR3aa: CSVRPTLNTEAFF
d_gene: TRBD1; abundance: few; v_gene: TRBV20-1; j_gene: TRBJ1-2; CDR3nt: TGCAGTGCCTCAGGGGGCTATGGCTACACCTTC; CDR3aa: CSASGGYGYTF
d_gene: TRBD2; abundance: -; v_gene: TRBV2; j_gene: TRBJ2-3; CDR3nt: TGTGCCGCAGCAGGGTACGTGGGGGGGTTTACGCAGTATTTT; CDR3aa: CAAAGYVGGFTQYF
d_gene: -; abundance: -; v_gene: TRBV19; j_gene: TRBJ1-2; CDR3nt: TGTGCCAGTAGTATTTTGTCGTCCTATGGCTACACCTTC; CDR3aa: CASSILSSYGYTF
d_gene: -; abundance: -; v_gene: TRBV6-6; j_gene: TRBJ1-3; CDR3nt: TGTGCCAGCAGCACAGGGAACTCTGGAAACACCATATATTTT; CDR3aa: CASSTGNSGNTIYF
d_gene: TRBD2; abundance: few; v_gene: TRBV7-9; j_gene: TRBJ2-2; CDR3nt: TGTGCCAGCAGCTTAGACGTGCGGGAGAGAAGAACCGGGGAGCTGTTTTTT; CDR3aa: CASSLDVRERRTGELFF
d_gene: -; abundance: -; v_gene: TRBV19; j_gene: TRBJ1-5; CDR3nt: TGTGCCAGTACCGGCAGGGTGCTAAGGGATCAGCCCCAGCATTTT; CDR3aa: CASTGRVLRDQPQHF
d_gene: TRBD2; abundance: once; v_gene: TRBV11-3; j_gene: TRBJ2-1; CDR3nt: TGTGCCAGCAGCGCTCAGATCGGCGGGACTAGCGGGAGTTACAATGAGCAGTTCTTC; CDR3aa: CASSAQIGGTSGSYNEQFF
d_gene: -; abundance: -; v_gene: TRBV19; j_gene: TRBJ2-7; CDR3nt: TGTGCCAGTAGTATTCAGGGTGGGTCCTACGAGCAGTACTTC; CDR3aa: CASSIQGGSYEQYF
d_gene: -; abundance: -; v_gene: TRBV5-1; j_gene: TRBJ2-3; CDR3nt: TGCGCCAGCGGGGACACCCCGGGGGATACGCAGTATTTT; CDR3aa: CASGDTPGDTQYF
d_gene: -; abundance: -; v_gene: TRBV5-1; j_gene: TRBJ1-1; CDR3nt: TGCGCCAGCAGCTTACAGGTTCTCGGCACTGAAGCTTTCTTT; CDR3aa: CASSLQVLGTEAFF
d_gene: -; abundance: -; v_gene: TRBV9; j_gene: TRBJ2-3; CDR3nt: TGTGCCAGCAGCCCCCACACAGATACGCAGTATTTT; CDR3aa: CASSPHTDTQYF
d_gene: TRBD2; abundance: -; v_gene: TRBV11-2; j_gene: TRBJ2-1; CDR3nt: TGTGCCAGCAGCTTAGCTCCCATACTAGCGGGAGGGCCGAGTGAGCAGTTCTTC; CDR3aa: CASSLAPILAGGPSEQFF
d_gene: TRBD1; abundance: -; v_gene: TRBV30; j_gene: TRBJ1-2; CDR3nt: TGTGCCTGGGGACAGGGCCACTATGGCTACACCTTC; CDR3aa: CAWGQGHYGYTF
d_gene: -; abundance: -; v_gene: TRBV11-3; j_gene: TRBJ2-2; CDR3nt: TGTGCCAGCAGCTTAGATTCAAGGACGCCCACCGGGGAGCTGTTTTTT; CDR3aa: CASSLDSRTPTGELFF
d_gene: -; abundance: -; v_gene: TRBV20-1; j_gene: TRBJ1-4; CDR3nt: TGCATTGGCAGGGCGGGCGAAAAACTGTTTTTT; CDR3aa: CIGRAGEKLFF
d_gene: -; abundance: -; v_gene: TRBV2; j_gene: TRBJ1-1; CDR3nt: TGTGCCAGCAGTGCGGTCGGTTCGCCTATGAACACTGAAGCTTTCTTT; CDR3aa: CASSAVGSPMNTEAFF
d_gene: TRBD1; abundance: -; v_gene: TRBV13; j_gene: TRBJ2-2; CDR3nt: TGTGCCAGCAGATACAGGGGGCCGAACACCGGGGAGCTGTTTTTT; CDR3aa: CASRYRGPNTGELFF
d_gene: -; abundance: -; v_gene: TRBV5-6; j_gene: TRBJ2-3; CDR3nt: TGTGCCAGCAGCGCCACAGGGGGGGAGTTTTTGGATACGCAGTATTTT; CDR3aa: CASSATGGEFLDTQYF
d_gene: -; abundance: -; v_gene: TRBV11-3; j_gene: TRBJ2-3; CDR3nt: TGTGCCAGCAGCCCACAGGCCACAGATACGCAGTATTTT; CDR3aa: CASSPQATDTQYF
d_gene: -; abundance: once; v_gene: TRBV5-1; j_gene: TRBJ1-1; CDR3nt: TGCGCCAGCAGCGGGACCCTTGGGGGCACTGAAGCTTTCTTT; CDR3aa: CASSGTLGGTEAFF
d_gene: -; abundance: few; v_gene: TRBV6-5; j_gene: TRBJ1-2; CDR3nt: TGTGCCAGCAGTTCCAGGGGTGGCTACACCTTC; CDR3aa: CASSSRGGYTF